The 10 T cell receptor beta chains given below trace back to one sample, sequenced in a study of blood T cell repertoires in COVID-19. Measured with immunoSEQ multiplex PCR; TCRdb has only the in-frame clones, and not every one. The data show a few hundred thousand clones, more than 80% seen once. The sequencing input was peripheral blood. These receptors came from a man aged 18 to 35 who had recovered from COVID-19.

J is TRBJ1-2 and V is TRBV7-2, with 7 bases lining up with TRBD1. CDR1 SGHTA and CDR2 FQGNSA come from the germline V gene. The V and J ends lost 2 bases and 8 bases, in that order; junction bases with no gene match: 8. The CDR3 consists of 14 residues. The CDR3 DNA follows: TGTGCCAGCAGCTTAATTCGGTCGGGACAGGGCTACACCTTC. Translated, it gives CASSLIRSGQGYTF.

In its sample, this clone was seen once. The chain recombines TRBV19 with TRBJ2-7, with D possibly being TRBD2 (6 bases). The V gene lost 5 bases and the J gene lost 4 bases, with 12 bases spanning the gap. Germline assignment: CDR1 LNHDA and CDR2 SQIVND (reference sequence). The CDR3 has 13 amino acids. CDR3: CASSPGLLYEQYF. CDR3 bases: TGTGCCAGTAGTCCGGGACTGCTTTACGAGCAGTACTTC.

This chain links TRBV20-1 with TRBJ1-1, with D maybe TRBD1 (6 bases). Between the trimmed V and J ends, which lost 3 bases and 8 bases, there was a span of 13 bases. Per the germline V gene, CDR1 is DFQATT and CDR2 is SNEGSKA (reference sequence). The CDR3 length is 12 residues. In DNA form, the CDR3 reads TGCAGTGCTAGTAGGACAGCAAACGAAGCTTTCTTT. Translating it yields CSASRTANEAFF.

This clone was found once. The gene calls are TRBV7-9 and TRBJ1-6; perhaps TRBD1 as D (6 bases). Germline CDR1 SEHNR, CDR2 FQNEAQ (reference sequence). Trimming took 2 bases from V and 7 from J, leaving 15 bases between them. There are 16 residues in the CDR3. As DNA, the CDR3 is TGTGCCAGCAGCTTATTAGCCCAGGGGTTAAATTCACCCCTCCACTTT. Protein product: CASSLLAQGLNSPLHF.

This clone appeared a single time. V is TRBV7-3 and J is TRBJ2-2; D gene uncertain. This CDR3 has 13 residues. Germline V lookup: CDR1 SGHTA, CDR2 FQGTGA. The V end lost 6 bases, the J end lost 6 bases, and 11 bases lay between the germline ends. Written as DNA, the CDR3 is TGTGCCAGCAGTGAAGCAGGCCCCGGGGAGCTGTTTTTT. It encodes CASSEAGPGELFF.

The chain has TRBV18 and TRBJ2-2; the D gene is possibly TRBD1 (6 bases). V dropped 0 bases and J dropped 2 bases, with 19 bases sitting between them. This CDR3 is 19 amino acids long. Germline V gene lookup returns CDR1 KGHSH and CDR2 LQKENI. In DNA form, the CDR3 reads TGTGCCAGCTCACCACCCAGATGGGACACCTTCTTTAACACCGGGGAGCTGTTTTTT. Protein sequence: CASSPPRWDTFFNTGELFF.

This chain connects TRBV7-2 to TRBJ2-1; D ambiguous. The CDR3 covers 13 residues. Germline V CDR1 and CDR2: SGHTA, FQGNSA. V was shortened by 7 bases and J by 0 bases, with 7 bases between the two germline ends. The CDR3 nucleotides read TGTGCCAGCAAAATCGGCTCCTACAATGAGCAGTTCTTC. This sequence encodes CASKIGSYNEQFF. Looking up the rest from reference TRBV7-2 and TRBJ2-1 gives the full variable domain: GAGVSQSPSNKVTEKGKDVELRCDPISGHTALYWYRQSLGQGLEFLIYFQGNSAPDKSGLPSDRFSAERTGGSVSTLTIQRTQQEDSAVYLCASKIGSYNEQFFGPGTRLTVL.

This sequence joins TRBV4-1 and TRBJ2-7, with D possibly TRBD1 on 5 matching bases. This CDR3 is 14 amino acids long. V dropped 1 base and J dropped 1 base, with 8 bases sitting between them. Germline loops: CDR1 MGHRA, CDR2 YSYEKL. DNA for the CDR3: TGCGCCAGCAGCCAAGTTAAGGGGTCCTACGAGCAGTACTTC. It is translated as CASSQVKGSYEQYF.

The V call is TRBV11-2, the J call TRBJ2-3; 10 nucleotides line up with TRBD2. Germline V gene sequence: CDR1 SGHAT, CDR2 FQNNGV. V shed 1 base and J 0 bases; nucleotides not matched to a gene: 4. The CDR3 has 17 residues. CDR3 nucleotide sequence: TGTGCCAGCAGCTTAGGGGCTAGCGGGGGCAGCACAGATACGCAGTATTTT. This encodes CASSLGASGGSTDTQYF.

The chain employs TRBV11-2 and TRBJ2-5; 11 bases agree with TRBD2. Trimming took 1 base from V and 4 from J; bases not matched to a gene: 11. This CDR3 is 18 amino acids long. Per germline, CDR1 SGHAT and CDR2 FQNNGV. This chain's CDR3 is CASSLGVAGGPSGETQYF. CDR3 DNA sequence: TGTGCCAGCAGCTTAGGAGTAGCGGGAGGGCCCTCAGGAGAGACCCAGTACTTC.